This is a list of T cell receptor beta chains from one sample in a study of blood T cell repertoires in COVID-19. Libraries were prepared by immunoSEQ multiplex PCR; TCRdb keeps only in-frame clonotypes and omits some of them. The sample includes tens of thousands of clones, roughly 82% of them seen just once. The source material was peripheral blood. The receptors originated from a man aged 45-60 years with active or convalescent COVID-19. CDR3s include the opening cysteine and the closing phenylalanine or tryptophan. The D gene is left open where the match is weak. Clone size, where shown, is once, few, many, or a class for clones that have expanded.

d_call	j_call	v_call	cdr3_length	clone_size	cdr3_nt	cdr3_aa
-	TRBJ1-4	TRBV5-1	14	-	TGCGCCAGCAGCTCCGCAGGACTAAATGAAGGACTGTTTTTT	CASSSAGLNEGLFF
-	TRBJ1-6	TRBV6-5	13	few	TGTGCCAGCAGTTTTACACATAATTCACCCCTCCACTTT	CASSFTHNSPLHF
-	TRBJ1-5	TRBV2	14	-	TGTGCCAGCAAGGGGCAGGGCCTATACGGGCCCCAGCATTTT	CASKGQGLYGPQHF
-	TRBJ2-2	TRBV2	15	-	TGTGCCAGCGGCAAGGGTGGGACAAACACCGGGGAGCTGTTTTTT	CASGKGGTNTGELFF
TRBD1	TRBJ1-6	TRBV5-1	14	few	TGCGCCAGCGGACAGGGGGCGGAAGGATCACCCCTCCACTTT	CASGQGAEGSPLHF
-	TRBJ1-1	TRBV6-1	15	-	TGTGCCAGCAGTGAAGCCGGCAGGGTGAACACTGAAGCTTTCTTT	CASSEAGRVNTEAFF
TRBD2	TRBJ2-5	TRBV5-1	16	-	TGCGCCAGCAGCTCGGGGACTAGCGGGGGAACGGAGACCCAGTACTTC	CASSSGTSGGTETQYF
TRBD1	TRBJ1-2	TRBV28	14	-	TGTGCCAGCAGCCCGGGACAGGGAATCTATGGCTACACCTTC	CASSPGQGIYGYTF
TRBD2	TRBJ2-2	TRBV7-2	17	-	TGTGCCAGCAGCTCGGGACTAGCGGGGCCCTGGGCCGGGGAGCTGTTTTTT	CASSSGLAGPWAGELFF
-	TRBJ1-2	TRBV12-3/TRBV12-4	12	-	TGTGCCAGCAGTTTCGTGGGGCGCGGCTACACCTTC	CASSFVGRGYTF
TRBD1	TRBJ1-2	TRBV19	15	-	TGTGCCAGTAGTATTTCCGGACAGGGCACCTATGGCTACACCTTC	CASSISGQGTYGYTF
-	TRBJ1-6	TRBV27	15	-	TGTGCCAGCAGTTCCAGCACAGGGATGTACTCACCCCTCCACTTT	CASSSSTGMYSPLHF
-	TRBJ2-2	TRBV7-8	16	-	TGTGCCAGCAGCTCCTGGACACGGCTCAACACCGGGGAGCTGTTTTTT	CASSSWTRLNTGELFF
-	TRBJ2-3	TRBV24-1	15	-	TGTGCCACCAGTGATTGGGGGGACCCAACAGATACGCAGTATTTT	CATSDWGDPTDTQYF
-	TRBJ1-5	TRBV2	13	-	TGTGCCAGCAGTGAGGGGCGCGATCAGCCCCAGCATTTT	CASSEGRDQPQHF
-	TRBJ2-7	TRBV19	15	-	TGTGCCAGTAGTTCTCAAAGTAAACAGGGCTCCGAGCAGTACTTC	CASSSQSKQGSEQYF
-	TRBJ1-4	TRBV9	15	-	TGTGCCAGCAGCGTAGATCGAGCTTCTGGTGAAAAACTGTTTTTT	CASSVDRASGEKLFF
TRBD1	TRBJ1-5	TRBV19	16	few	TGTGCCAGTAGTAGGAGACAGGGACAAAGCAATCAGCCCCAGCATTTT	CASSRRQGQSNQPQHF
TRBD1	TRBJ2-1	TRBV27	19	-	TGTGCCAGCAGTCGAGTCCCGGGACAGGGACCAAGCTCCTACAATGAGCAGTTCTTC	CASSRVPGQGPSSYNEQFF
TRBD1	TRBJ1-5	TRBV19	16	-	TGTGCCAGTAGTATTGGGGACAGCCCAAGCAATCAGCCCCAGCATTTT	CASSIGDSPSNQPQHF
-	TRBJ1-5	TRBV19	13	-	TGTGCCAGTAGATCCCTGAGCAATCAGCCCCAGCATTTT	CASRSLSNQPQHF
-	TRBJ2-5	TRBV3-1/TRBV3-2	14	-	TGTGCCAGCAGCCCTCCGACTTACCTTGAGACCCAGTACTTC	CASSPPTYLETQYF
TRBD1	TRBJ2-5	TRBV7-9	14	-	TGTGCCAGCAGCTCGACAGGGCTGCAAGAGACCCAGTACTTC	CASSSTGLQETQYF
TRBD1	TRBJ2-7	TRBV5-1	17	-	TGCGCCAGCAGCTCGGGCTCCGGGACAGGGCCCTCCTACGAGCAGTACTTC	CASSSGSGTGPSYEQYF
TRBD2	TRBJ2-3	TRBV28	13	-	TGTGCCAGTAGCGGGGGGCCCACAGATACGCAGTATTTT	CASSGGPTDTQYF
-	TRBJ1-2	TRBV7-2	16	-	TGTGCCAGCAGCTTTACCGGGACAAACCTTTTTGATGGCTACACCTTC	CASSFTGTNLFDGYTF
-	TRBJ2-6	TRBV12-3/TRBV12-4	13	-	TGTGCCAGCAGTAAGGAGGGGGCCAACGTCCTGACTTTC	CASSKEGANVLTF
-	TRBJ1-2	TRBV3-1/TRBV3-2	11	-	TGTGCCAGCAGCCTGAGTATATGGTACACCTTC	CASSLSIWYTF
TRBD1	TRBJ2-5	TRBV6-1	15	once	TGTGCCAGCAGTGAAGATAGGGACAGGTTAGAGACCCAGTACTTC	CASSEDRDRLETQYF
-	TRBJ2-5	TRBV30	12	-	TGTGCCTGGACTACGTCTCAAGAGACCCAGTACTTC	CAWTTSQETQYF
-	TRBJ2-2	TRBV5-1	16	few	TGCGCCAGCAGCTTTCAGGGGTCTACGAACACCGGGGAGCTGTTTTTT	CASSFQGSTNTGELFF
-	TRBJ1-4	TRBV5-1	15	-	TGCGCCAGCAGCCAAAGGGGGGGCGGAGGTGAAAAACTGTTTTTT	CASSQRGGGGEKLFF
-	TRBJ2-6	TRBV2	14	few	TGTGCCGGGAGGGGGATCTCTGGGGCCAACGTCCTGACTTTC	CAGRGISGANVLTF
TRBD1	TRBJ1-2	TRBV3-1/TRBV3-2	16	once	TGTGCCAGCAGCCCTGGACAGGGGGCGTATGGGTATGGCTACACCTTC	CASSPGQGAYGYGYTF
TRBD2	TRBJ2-3	TRBV4-3	17	-	TGCGCCAGCAGCCAAGAGACTAGCGGGGGGATCACAGATACGCAGTATTTT	CASSQETSGGITDTQYF
TRBD2	TRBJ2-1	TRBV9	16	-	TGTGCCAGCAGCGTTAGCGGGGGGGCGTCCTACAATGAGCAGTTCTTC	CASSVSGGASYNEQFF
TRBD2	TRBJ2-3	TRBV6-6	16	-	TGTGCCAGCAGTTCCCAACTAGCGGGGAAAACAGATACGCAGTATTTT	CASSSQLAGKTDTQYF
-	TRBJ2-3	TRBV7-2	16	once	TGTGCCAGCAGCTTAGTAATAGGTGGCAGCGGCGGTACGCAGTATTTT	CASSLVIGGSGGTQYF
TRBD1	TRBJ1-2	TRBV4-3	15	-	TGCGCCAGCAGCCACTCCGACAGGGCCTTCTATGGCTACACCTTC	CASSHSDRAFYGYTF
TRBD2	TRBJ2-3	TRBV24-1	19	-	TGTGCCACCAGTGACCCCTCCCCCACCTCAGCGGGGGGCCCAGATACGCAGTATTTT	CATSDPSPTSAGGPDTQYF
-	TRBJ2-5	TRBV5-6	15	-	TGTGCCAGCAGCTCGTGGGGGCTAGCGGAAGAGACCCAGTACTTC	CASSSWGLAEETQYF
-	TRBJ1-1	TRBV27	14	-	-	CASSFGSGETEAFF
-	TRBJ1-2	TRBV7-6	13	-	TGTGCCAGCAGCGTAGACCCAGGGTATGGCTACACCTTC	CASSVDPGYGYTF
TRBD1	TRBJ1-6	TRBV6-6	15	-	TGTGCCAGCAGTTCCGCCGGGACAGATAATTCACCCCTCCACTTT	CASSSAGTDNSPLHF
TRBD1	TRBJ1-6	TRBV6-5	14	-	TGTGCCAGCAGTAACAGGGGCGGCAATTCACCCCTCCACTTT	CASSNRGGNSPLHF
-	TRBJ1-4	TRBV15	15	-	TGTGCCACCAGCAGCCGACTGCCTAACGTAGAAAAACTGTTTTTT	CATSSRLPNVEKLFF
-	TRBJ2-1	TRBV28	13	-	TGTGCCAGCAGTTTGGGGGCAAACAATGAGCAGTTCTTC	CASSLGANNEQFF
-	TRBJ1-1	TRBV6-2/TRBV6-3	16	-	TGTGCCAGCAGTTACGCGGGGCGCCTAGCGAACACTGAAGCTTTCTTT	CASSYAGRLANTEAFF
-	TRBJ1-1	TRBV19	13	-	TGTGCCAGTCACAGGGCTTTGAACACTGAAGCTTTCTTT	CASHRALNTEAFF
-	TRBJ2-5	TRBV11-2	15	-	TGTGCCAGCAGCTTAGATGCGGGGCTAAGAGAGACCCAGTACTTC	CASSLDAGLRETQYF
-	TRBJ1-6	TRBV16	14	-	TGTGCCAGCACCCCAAGTCGGGTTAATTCACCCCTCCACTTT	CASTPSRVNSPLHF
-	TRBJ2-3	TRBV4-1	15	few	TGCGCCAGCAGCTCCGCGGGACTTAACACAGATACGCAGTATTTT	CASSSAGLNTDTQYF
-	TRBJ2-3	TRBV19	15	-	TGTGCCAGTAGGATGGGCCAGGGACTCACAGATACGCAGTATTTT	CASRMGQGLTDTQYF